Sequencing of this T cell receptor (beta chain) was carried out in a study of blood T cell repertoires in COVID-19. Methods used by the authors: Reference gene primer amplification yielded estimated nucleated cell counts. Here immunoSEQ multiplex PCR was the method, and the copy in TCRdb shows in-frame clones only, minus some. D and trimming come from the DNA, and the V and J calls and clone size come from that table. Of around 700,000 clones in the sample, around 90% are singletons; the top ten hold more than 0.25%. This CDR3 region has 14 residues. The germline V gene encodes CDR1 SGHTA and CDR2 FQGTGA. The ends were cut back, 5 bases at V and 5 bases at J, with 10 bases in the middle.

This clonotype originated in a woman aged 18-29 years with acute or convalescent COVID-19. The sequenced sample was peripheral blood. The chain links TRBV7-3 to TRBJ1-6; D may be TRBD1 (6 bases). This CDR3 is CASSPGQHNSPLHF. CDR3 in DNA: TGTGCCAGCAGCCCCGGACAGCATAATTCACCCCTCCACTTT.